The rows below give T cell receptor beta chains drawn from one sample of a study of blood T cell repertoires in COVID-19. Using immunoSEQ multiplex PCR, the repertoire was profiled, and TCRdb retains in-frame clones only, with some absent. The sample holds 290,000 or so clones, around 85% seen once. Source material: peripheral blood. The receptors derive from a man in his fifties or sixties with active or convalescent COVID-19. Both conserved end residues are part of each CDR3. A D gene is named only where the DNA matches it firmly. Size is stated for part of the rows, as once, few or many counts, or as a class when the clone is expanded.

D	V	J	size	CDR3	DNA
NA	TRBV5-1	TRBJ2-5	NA	CASSHPGGRKETQYF	TGCGCCAGCAGCCACCCAGGGGGGAGAAAAGAGACCCAGTACTTC
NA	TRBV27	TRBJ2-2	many	CASSLKGFSNTGELFF	TGTGCCAGCAGTTTAAAGGGGTTTTCGAACACCGGGGAGCTGTTTTTT
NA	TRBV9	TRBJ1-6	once	CASSVDGRYNSPLHF	TGTGCCAGCAGCGTAGACGGCAGGTATAATTCACCCCTCCACTTT
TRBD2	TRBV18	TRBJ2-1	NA	CASSQLAGGSNEQFF	TGTGCCAGCTCACAACTAGCGGGAGGCAGCAATGAGCAGTTCTTC
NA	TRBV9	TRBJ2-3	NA	CASSPSPATDTQYF	TGTGCCAGCAGCCCTAGCCCCGCCACAGATACGCAGTATTTT
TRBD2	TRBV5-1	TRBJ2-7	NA	CASSLAGLAGGRGDEQYF	TGCGCCAGCAGCTTGGCAGGACTAGCGGGAGGCCGAGGAGACGAGCAGTACTTC
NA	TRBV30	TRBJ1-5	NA	CAWSVGGVAQPQHF	TGTGCCTGGAGTGTTGGCGGGGTTGCTCAGCCCCAGCATTTT
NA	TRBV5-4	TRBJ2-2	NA	CASSLDYGSGTGELFF	TGTGCCAGCAGCTTGGACTACGGGAGTGGCACCGGGGAGCTGTTTTTT
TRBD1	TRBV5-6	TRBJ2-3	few	CASSLNRGTDTQYF	TGTGCCAGCAGCTTGAACAGGGGAACAGATACGCAGTATTTT
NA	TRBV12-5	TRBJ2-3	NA	CASGLGLTSTDTQYF	TGTGCTAGTGGTTTGGGCCTTACTAGCACAGATACGCAGTATTTT
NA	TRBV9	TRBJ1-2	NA	CASSEGLYYGYTF	TGTGCCAGCAGCGAGGGACTATACTATGGCTACACCTTC
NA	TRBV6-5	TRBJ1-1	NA	CASSYVGDTEAFF	TGTGCCAGCAGTTACGTCGGGGACACTGAAGCTTTCTTT
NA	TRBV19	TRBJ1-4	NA	CASSKGRRGGEKLFF	TGTGCCAGTAGTAAGGGACGACGGGGAGGTGAAAAACTGTTTTTT
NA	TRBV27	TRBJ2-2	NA	CASRVASPSNTGELFF	TGTGCCAGCAGGGTTGCGAGCCCCTCGAACACCGGGGAGCTGTTTTTT
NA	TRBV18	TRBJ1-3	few	CASSPPSAAGLISGNTIYF	TGTGCCAGCTCACCACCGTCGGCGGCAGGGCTGATCTCTGGAAACACCATATATTTT
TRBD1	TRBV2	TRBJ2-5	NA	CASSGPTGAVGETQYF	TGTGCCAGCAGTGGACCTACAGGGGCCGTGGGGGAGACCCAGTACTTC
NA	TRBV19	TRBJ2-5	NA	CASSIPPQGTQYF	TGTGCCAGTAGTATTCCCCCACAGGGGACCCAGTACTTC
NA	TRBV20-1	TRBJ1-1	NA	CSASRRLKDTEAFF	TGCAGTGCTAGTAGGCGGCTAAAGGACACTGAAGCTTTCTTT
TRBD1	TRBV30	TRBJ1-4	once	CAWSGQGATNEKLFF	TGTGCCTGGAGTGGACAGGGGGCAACTAATGAAAAACTGTTTTTT
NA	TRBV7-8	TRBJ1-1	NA	CASSLVVGNTEAFF	TGTGCCAGCAGCTTGGTAGTTGGGAACACTGAAGCTTTCTTT
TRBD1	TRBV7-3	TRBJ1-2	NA	CASSPQPGQGFAGYTF	TGTGCCAGCAGCCCACAGCCGGGACAGGGATTTGCTGGCTACACCTTC
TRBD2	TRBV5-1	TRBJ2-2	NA	CASSLALAGGGAELFF	TGCGCCAGCAGCTTGGCATTAGCGGGAGGAGGTGCGGAGCTGTTTTTT
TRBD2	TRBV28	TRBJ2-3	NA	CASSSIAGRGTDTQYF	TGTGCCAGCAGTTCAATAGCGGGGCGGGGCACAGATACGCAGTATTTT
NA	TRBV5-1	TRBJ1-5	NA	CASSLDGGSTQPQHF	TGCGCCAGCAGCTTGGATGGTGGGAGCACTCAGCCCCAGCATTTT
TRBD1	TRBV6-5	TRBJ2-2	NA	CASSPGTVNTGELFF	TGTGCCAGCAGCCCCGGGACAGTGAACACCGGGGAGCTGTTTTTT
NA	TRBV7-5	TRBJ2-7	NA	CVRSPGDSFYEQYF	TGTGTCAGAAGCCCAGGGGACAGTTTCTACGAGCAGTACTTC
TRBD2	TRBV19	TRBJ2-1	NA	CASSIYPSGRRIDEQFF	TGTGCCAGTAGTATCTATCCTAGCGGGAGGAGGATCGATGAGCAGTTCTTC
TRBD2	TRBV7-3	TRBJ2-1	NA	CASSKYSLAGGNNEQFF	TGTGCCAGCAGCAAGTACTCGCTGGCGGGAGGTAACAATGAGCAGTTCTTC
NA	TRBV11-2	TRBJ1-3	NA	CASRGALGNTIYF	TGTGCCAGCAGGGGGGCGTTAGGAAACACCATATATTTT
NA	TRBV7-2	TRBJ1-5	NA	CASSLAQGNQPQHF	TGTGCCAGCAGCTTAGCGCAGGGAAATCAGCCCCAGCATTTT